This T cell receptor (beta chain) was captured in a study of blood T cell repertoires in COVID-19. Study-wide context: The samples span acute and convalescent COVID-19 from the United States, Italy and Spain. T cells, B-cell-depleted T cells, or PBMCs supplied cDNA or gDNA.

Original data processing: By means of reference gene primer amplification, nucleated cell counts were estimated. TCRdb's copy holds only in-frame clones and misses some; the assay was immunoSEQ multiplex PCR. Clone size and the V and J calls come from that table; the DNA yielded D and trimming. Here the sample spans fewer than 250,000 clones, approximately 86% being singletons. The V gene's germline CDR1 is MNHEY and CDR2 SVGEGT. The CDR3 sequence is 17 residues long. The V and J ends lost 4 bases and 4 bases respectively, with 21 bases between them. The sequence was collected from a man aged 35-49 years with acute or convalescent COVID-19. The chain employs TRBV6-2 or TRBV6-3 and TRBJ2-3; TRBD2 might be the D (7 bases). Sequenced input: peripheral blood. CDR3 loop: CASSFNNRGAVADTQYF. CDR3 nucleotide sequence: TGTGCCAGCAGTTTCAACAACCGGGGGGCGGTAGCAGATACGCAGTATTTT.